This TCR beta chain was identified during a study of blood T cell repertoires in COVID-19. TCRdb keeps only in-frame clones here, not all; method: immunoSEQ multiplex PCR. This table holds 65,000 to 70,000 clones, roughly three quarters found once. There are 14 residues in the CDR3. The source material was peripheral blood. This rearrangement joins TRBV1 to TRBJ2-2; no check of the table's D call, TRBD1, against the DNA was made. TRBV1 is an annotated pseudogene. This TCR was recovered from a man in his 60s with acute or convalescent COVID-19. The CDR3 DNA is TGCACCAGCAGCCAACGATGGCACACCGGGGAGCTGTTTTTT. Its translation is CTSSQRWHTGELFF.